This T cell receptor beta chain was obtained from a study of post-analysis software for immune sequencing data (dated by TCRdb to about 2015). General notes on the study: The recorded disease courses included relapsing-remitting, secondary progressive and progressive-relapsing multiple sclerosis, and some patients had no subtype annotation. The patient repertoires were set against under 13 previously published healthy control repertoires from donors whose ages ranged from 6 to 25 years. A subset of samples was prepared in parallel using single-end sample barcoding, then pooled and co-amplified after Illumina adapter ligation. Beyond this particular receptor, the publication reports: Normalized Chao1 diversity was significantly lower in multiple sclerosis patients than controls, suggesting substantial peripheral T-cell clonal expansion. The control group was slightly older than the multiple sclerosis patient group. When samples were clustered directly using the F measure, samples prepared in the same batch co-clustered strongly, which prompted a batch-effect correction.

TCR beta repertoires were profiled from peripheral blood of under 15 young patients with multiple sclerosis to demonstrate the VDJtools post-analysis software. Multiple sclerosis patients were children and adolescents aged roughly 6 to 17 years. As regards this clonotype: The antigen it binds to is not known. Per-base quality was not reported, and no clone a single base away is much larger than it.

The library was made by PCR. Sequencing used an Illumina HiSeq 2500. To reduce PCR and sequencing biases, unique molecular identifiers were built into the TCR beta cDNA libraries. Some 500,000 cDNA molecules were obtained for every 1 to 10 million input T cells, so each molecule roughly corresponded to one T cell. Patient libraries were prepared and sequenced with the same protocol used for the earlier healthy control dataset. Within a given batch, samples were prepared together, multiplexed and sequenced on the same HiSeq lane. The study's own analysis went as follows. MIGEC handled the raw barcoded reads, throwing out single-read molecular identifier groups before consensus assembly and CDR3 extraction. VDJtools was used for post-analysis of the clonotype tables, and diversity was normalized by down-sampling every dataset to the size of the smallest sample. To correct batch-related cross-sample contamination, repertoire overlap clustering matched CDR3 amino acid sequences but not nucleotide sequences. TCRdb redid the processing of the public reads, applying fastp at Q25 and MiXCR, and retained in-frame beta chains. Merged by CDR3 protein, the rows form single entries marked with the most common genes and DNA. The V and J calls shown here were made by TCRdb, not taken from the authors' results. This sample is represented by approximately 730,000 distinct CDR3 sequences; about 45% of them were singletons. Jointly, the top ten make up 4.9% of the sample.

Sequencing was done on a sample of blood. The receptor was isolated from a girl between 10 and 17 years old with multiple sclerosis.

The DNA reads as follows: TGTGCCAGCAGTTTTGGGGCTAGCGGACAAGAGACCCAGTACTTC. This is translated as CASSFGASGQETQYF. The receptor chain draws on TRBV27 and TRBJ2-7; TRBD2 lines up with 7 middle nucleotides. The assigned J gene may be wrong: the sequence end matches TRBJ2-5 better. The CDR3 numbers 15 residues from cysteine through phenylalanine. This entry keeps only the CDR3 DNA: 45 bases, framed from base 1. CDR1 is given as MNHEY and CDR2 as SMNVEV, both from the germline V gene (reference sequence).